A selection of T cell receptor beta chains follows, all from one sample in a study of shared clonotypes between healthy human individuals. Only in-frame clones appear in the TCRdb table, and some are missing; sequencing was by immunoSEQ multiplex PCR. Altogether about 2.1 million clones are present, 93% being singletons, with the ten largest covering approximately 1.7%. The sequenced material came from naive CD8+ T cells from PBMCs. The receptors derive from a man aged 18 to 35 in good health. Some clones in this sample may be carry-over from other donors' samples. Each CDR3 is given with its conserved first and last residue. A D gene is named only where the DNA matches it firmly. Expanded clones get a size class; other rows say once, few or many, or leave the size out.

CDR3 length: 14; J gene: TRBJ2-1; clone size: .; V gene: TRBV25-1; D gene: .; CDR3 DNA: TGTGCCAGCAGTGAAGGCGGCGCCTGGGATGAGCAGTTCTTC; CDR3 protein: CASSEGGAWDEQFF
CDR3 length: 15; J gene: TRBJ1-3; clone size: .; V gene: TRBV27; D gene: .; CDR3 DNA: TGTGCCAGCAGTCCCCGGGGGGCCTCTGGAAACACCATATATTTT; CDR3 protein: CASSPRGASGNTIYF
CDR3 length: 16; J gene: TRBJ2-7; clone size: .; V gene: TRBV27; D gene: TRBD2; CDR3 DNA: TGTGCCAGCAGTTTCTCCGCCGGGGCGGGAGATCGCGAGCAGTACTTC; CDR3 protein: CASSFSAGAGDREQYF
CDR3 length: 12; J gene: TRBJ2-7; clone size: .; V gene: TRBV18; D gene: .; CDR3 DNA: TGTGCCAGCTCACCGGCTGCCTACGAGCAGTACTTC; CDR3 protein: CASSPAAYEQYF
CDR3 length: 14; J gene: TRBJ1-2; clone size: .; V gene: TRBV5-1; D gene: .; CDR3 DNA: TGCGCCAGCAGCTTGGAAGGCTTAACCTGGGGCTACACCTTC; CDR3 protein: CASSLEGLTWGYTF
CDR3 length: 16; J gene: TRBJ1-5; clone size: .; V gene: TRBV19; D gene: .; CDR3 DNA: TGTGCCAGTAGTACCAGGACAATTATAGGCAATCAGCCCCAGCATTTT; CDR3 protein: CASSTRTIIGNQPQHF
CDR3 length: 12; J gene: TRBJ2-2; clone size: .; V gene: TRBV5-1; D gene: .; CDR3 DNA: TGCGCCAGCAGCCTGGCAGGGCCTAATCCGTTTTTT; CDR3 protein: CASSLAGPNPFF
CDR3 length: 17; J gene: TRBJ2-1; clone size: .; V gene: TRBV29-1; D gene: TRBD2; CDR3 DNA: TGCAGCGTTGAAGCCCCGTTCAAGCGGGAGGACTACAATGAGCAGTTCTTC; CDR3 protein: CSVEAPFKREDYNEQFF
CDR3 length: 17; J gene: TRBJ2-7; clone size: .; V gene: TRBV19; D gene: TRBD1; CDR3 DNA: TGTGCCAGTAGTACCCCTACCCCGGGACAGGGATATGACGAGCAGTACTTC; CDR3 protein: CASSTPTPGQGYDEQYF
CDR3 length: 16; J gene: TRBJ2-3; clone size: .; V gene: TRBV2; D gene: TRBD2; CDR3 DNA: TGTGCCAGCAGTGACCGAGCGGGAGGGCCTTGGAAAACGCAGTATTTT; CDR3 protein: CASSDRAGGPWKTQYF
CDR3 length: 16; J gene: TRBJ2-3; clone size: .; V gene: TRBV11-2; D gene: TRBD2; CDR3 DNA: TGTGCCAGCAGCTTATGGGGGACTAGCGGCACAGATACGCAGTATTTT; CDR3 protein: CASSLWGTSGTDTQYF
CDR3 length: 13; J gene: TRBJ2-5; clone size: .; V gene: TRBV7-9; D gene: .; CDR3 DNA: TGTGCCAGCAGCCCCCATGGGGGTGCGACCCAGTACTTC; CDR3 protein: CASSPHGGATQYF
CDR3 length: 13; J gene: TRBJ2-7; clone size: .; V gene: TRBV28; D gene: .; CDR3 DNA: TGTGCCAGCAGTTTCTATAGCTCCTACGAGCAGTACTTC; CDR3 protein: CASSFYSSYEQYF
CDR3 length: 14; J gene: TRBJ2-3; clone size: .; V gene: TRBV7-9; D gene: TRBD1; CDR3 DNA: TGTGCCAGCTTGGGACAGGGAGGGGCAGATACGCAGTATTTT; CDR3 protein: CASLGQGGADTQYF
CDR3 length: 17; J gene: TRBJ2-2; clone size: .; V gene: TRBV7-9; D gene: TRBD2; CDR3 DNA: TGTGCCAGCAGGACCAACCTAGCGGGAGGAGTGTCCGGGGAGCTGTTTTTT; CDR3 protein: CASRTNLAGGVSGELFF
CDR3 length: 14; J gene: TRBJ2-7; clone size: once; V gene: TRBV9; D gene: .; CDR3 DNA: TGTGCCAGCAGCGTAGGTGAGGATATCTACGAGCAGTACTTC; CDR3 protein: CASSVGEDIYEQYF
CDR3 length: 14; J gene: TRBJ1-1; clone size: once; V gene: TRBV27; D gene: .; CDR3 DNA: TGTGCCAGCAGTTTGGGGGGGATTAGAACTGAAGCTTTCTTT; CDR3 protein: CASSLGGIRTEAFF
CDR3 length: 16; J gene: TRBJ2-3; clone size: .; V gene: TRBV28; D gene: .; CDR3 DNA: TGTGCCAGCAGTAACAGTGGGGGAGGCACCGCAGATACGCAGTATTTT; CDR3 protein: CASSNSGGGTADTQYF
CDR3 length: 17; J gene: TRBJ2-7; clone size: .; V gene: TRBV21-1; D gene: .; CDR3 DNA: TGTGCCAGCAGCTTGCCTAGCCGGGACAGGGTTCCTTACGAGCAGTACTTC; CDR3 protein: CASSLPSRDRVPYEQYF
CDR3 length: 17; J gene: TRBJ2-7; clone size: .; V gene: TRBV27; D gene: TRBD2; CDR3 DNA: TGTGCCAGCAGTTTATATGGCCTGACTAGCGGTACCTACGAGCAGTACTTC; CDR3 protein: CASSLYGLTSGTYEQYF
CDR3 length: 13; J gene: TRBJ2-7; clone size: .; V gene: TRBV5-5; D gene: TRBD1; CDR3 DNA: TGTGCCAGCAGCCTCGACAGGGCCTACGAGCAGTACTTC; CDR3 protein: CASSLDRAYEQYF
CDR3 length: 15; J gene: TRBJ1-3; clone size: .; V gene: TRBV28; D gene: .; CDR3 DNA: TGTGCCAGCAGTTTTGCGGGATACTCTGGAAACACCATATATTTT; CDR3 protein: CASSFAGYSGNTIYF
CDR3 length: 15; J gene: TRBJ1-5; clone size: .; V gene: TRBV4-1; D gene: .; CDR3 DNA: TGCGCCAGCAGCCAAATTGCTAATGGCAATCAGCCCCAGCATTTT; CDR3 protein: CASSQIANGNQPQHF
CDR3 length: 12; J gene: TRBJ2-7; clone size: .; V gene: TRBV27; D gene: .; CDR3 DNA: TGTGCCAGCAGTCCGAGACAGTACGAGCAGTACTTC; CDR3 protein: CASSPRQYEQYF
CDR3 length: 17; J gene: TRBJ2-3; clone size: .; V gene: TRBV7-9; D gene: .; CDR3 DNA: TGTGCCAGCAGCTCGGGGGCGAGGACTCCTCCCACAGATACGCAGTATTTT; CDR3 protein: CASSSGARTPPTDTQYF
CDR3 length: 15; J gene: TRBJ1-5; clone size: .; V gene: TRBV27; D gene: TRBD1; CDR3 DNA: TGTGCCAGCAGTTCCGGGACAGTTAGCAATCAGCCCCAGCATTTT; CDR3 protein: CASSSGTVSNQPQHF
CDR3 length: 14; J gene: TRBJ2-7; clone size: .; V gene: TRBV4-1; D gene: TRBD2; CDR3 DNA: TGCGCCAGCAGCCCCGACGCGGGAGACTACGAGCAGTACTTC; CDR3 protein: CASSPDAGDYEQYF
CDR3 length: 13; J gene: TRBJ1-1; clone size: .; V gene: TRBV27; D gene: .; CDR3 DNA: TGTGCCAGCAGTTTATCTCTGGTGACTGAAGCTTTCTTT; CDR3 protein: CASSLSLVTEAFF
CDR3 length: 14; J gene: TRBJ2-3; clone size: .; V gene: TRBV6-6; D gene: .; CDR3 DNA: TGTGCCAGCAGTTACGACAGAAGCGCAGATACGCAGTATTTT; CDR3 protein: CASSYDRSADTQYF
CDR3 length: 13; J gene: TRBJ1-2; clone size: .; V gene: TRBV5-1; D gene: TRBD1; CDR3 DNA: TGCGCCAGCAGCTCGGGACAGATCTTCGGCTACACCTTC; CDR3 protein: CASSSGQIFGYTF
CDR3 length: 16; J gene: TRBJ1-1; clone size: .; V gene: TRBV4-1; D gene: TRBD1; CDR3 DNA: TGCGCCAGCAGCCAAGTACAGGGGGCGCGGAACACTGAAGCTTTCTTT; CDR3 protein: CASSQVQGARNTEAFF
CDR3 length: 15; J gene: TRBJ2-7; clone size: .; V gene: TRBV7-9; D gene: .; CDR3 DNA: TGTGCCAGCAGCTTAAGGGTGGGGCTGAACTACGAGCAGTACTTC; CDR3 protein: CASSLRVGLNYEQYF
CDR3 length: 18; J gene: TRBJ2-7; clone size: .; V gene: TRBV12-2; D gene: .; CDR3 DNA: TGTGCAAGTCGCTCCAACCCAGAGCCGGGACCGAGCTCCTACGAGCAGTACTTC; CDR3 protein: CASRSNPEPGPSSYEQYF
CDR3 length: 14; J gene: TRBJ1-5; clone size: .; V gene: TRBV21-1; D gene: .; CDR3 DNA: TGTGCCAGCAGCAGACAGGGTCGGCGTCAGCCCCAGCATTTT; CDR3 protein: CASSRQGRRQPQHF
CDR3 length: 13; J gene: TRBJ2-5; clone size: .; V gene: TRBV5-1; D gene: .; CDR3 DNA: TGCGCCAGCAGCTTGGAAAGAGAAGAGACCCAGTACTTC; CDR3 protein: CASSLEREETQYF
CDR3 length: 14; J gene: TRBJ2-7; clone size: .; V gene: TRBV7-6; D gene: .; CDR3 DNA: TGTGCCAGCAGCTTAGGTGGCAGGTTGAACGAGCAGTACTTC; CDR3 protein: CASSLGGRLNEQYF
CDR3 length: 15; J gene: TRBJ2-1; clone size: .; V gene: TRBV7-8; D gene: TRBD1; CDR3 DNA: TGTGCCAGCAGCTCTGACAGGGACTCCTACAATGAGCAGTTCTTC; CDR3 protein: CASSSDRDSYNEQFF
CDR3 length: 15; J gene: TRBJ2-1; clone size: .; V gene: TRBV5-6; D gene: .; CDR3 DNA: TGTGCCAGCAGCTCACCGGGGGTCTCCCACAATGAGCAGTTCTTC; CDR3 protein: CASSSPGVSHNEQFF
CDR3 length: 13; J gene: TRBJ2-7; clone size: .; V gene: TRBV27; D gene: TRBD1; CDR3 DNA: TGTGCCAGCAGTTGGGACAGGGACTACGAGCAGTACTTC; CDR3 protein: CASSWDRDYEQYF
CDR3 length: 15; J gene: TRBJ2-7; clone size: .; V gene: TRBV27; D gene: .; CDR3 DNA: TGTGCCAGCAGAATACGGAGATCGTCGTTCCACGAGCAGTACTTC; CDR3 protein: CASRIRRSSFHEQYF
CDR3 length: 14; J gene: TRBJ2-7; clone size: .; V gene: TRBV7-3; D gene: .; CDR3 DNA: TGTGCCAGCAGCTTGGGGGGACAGTCCTACGAGCAGTACTTC; CDR3 protein: CASSLGGQSYEQYF